This T cell receptor (beta chain) was identified in a study of blood T cell repertoires in COVID-19. This clone has only one observation. Here immunoSEQ multiplex PCR was the method, and the copy in TCRdb shows in-frame clones only, minus some. Of 70,000 to 80,000 clones in the sample, 70% to 80% were seen once. The CDR3 loop spans 16 amino acids. Germline V CDR1 and CDR2: KGHDR, SFDVKD. The V and J ends lost 5 bases and 6 bases, in that order; junction bases with no gene match: 11. Sequencing used peripheral blood. The chain combines TRBV24-1 with TRBJ1-2; TRBD1 agrees at 10 bases. This TCR came from a human donor in a cohort sampled during active COVID-19. As DNA, the CDR3 is TGTGCCACCAGTGTCACTCCGGGACAGGGGATCGATGGCTACACCTTC. Translation: CATSVTPGQGIDGYTF.